Below, 13 T cell receptor beta chains from the same sample are listed, as sequenced in a study of blood T cell repertoires in COVID-19. Clones were read by immunoSEQ multiplex PCR, and TCRdb kept only the in-frame ones, dropping some. The data contain under 250,000 clones, around 83% of them singletons. The sequenced material came from peripheral blood. The receptors come from a man aged 40-49 years with active or convalescent COVID-19.

This chain joins TRBV7-9 and TRBJ2-2; D is perhaps TRBD2 (6 bases). V was trimmed by 5 bases and J by 4 bases, leaving 17 bases between them. CDR1 and CDR2 from the germline V gene are SEHNR and FQNEAQ (reference sequence). This CDR3 has 16 amino acids. CDR3 bases: TGTGCCAGCAGCAACCTATTTGGAGGGACCACCGGGGAGCTGTTTTTT. Its translation: CASSNLFGGTTGELFF.

J is TRBJ1-2 and V is TRBV6-2 or TRBV6-3; no firm D call. CDR3 length: 15 amino acids. Trimming took off 0 bases at V and 8 bases at J, with 16 bases between the two ends. Germline CDR1 reads MNHEY; CDR2 reads SVGEGT. The CDR3 spells CASSYSFVGSRGYTF. The CDR3 DNA is TGTGCCAGCAGTTACTCGTTCGTGGGGAGTAGGGGCTACACCTTC.

The CDR3 nucleotides read TGCAGCGCGAGGGGGGGGGACTCCTACAATGAGCAGTTCTTC. The encoded protein is CSARGGDSYNEQFF. J is TRBJ2-1 and V is TRBV29-1, with a weak D call TRBD2 (7 bases). This CDR3 comprises 14 residues. V lost 7 bases and J 0 bases, leaving 13 bases between the germline ends. Germline CDR1 SQVTM, CDR2 ANQGSEA.

V gene TRBV25-1 combines with J gene TRBJ1-3; 7 nucleotides agree with TRBD1. The CDR3 consists of 15 residues. Germline loops: CDR1 MGHDK, CDR2 SYGVNS. V lost 5 bases and J lost 0; bases outside the gene matches: 4. The CDR3 sequence: CASSPGQDSGNTIYF. DNA of the CDR3: TGTGCCAGCAGTCCAGGACAGGACTCTGGAAACACCATATATTTT.

The CDR3 DNA reads TGCGCCAGCAGACAGGGGGCGACGAGCTATGGCTACACCTTC. Residues: CASRQGATSYGYTF. This chain connects TRBV5-1 to TRBJ1-2, with 9 bases identical to TRBD1. The CDR3 sequence is 14 residues long. J gave up 4 bases and V 5 bases, and 6 bases lay outside the gene matches. Looked up from germline, CDR1 is SGHRS and CDR2 is YFSETQ.

The V call is TRBV2, the J call TRBJ1-6; 7 bases are shared with TRBD1. Germline values: CDR1 SNHLY, CDR2 FYNNEI. The CDR3 totals 17 residues. V dropped 7 bases and J dropped 6; count of bases not matched to a gene: 15. The CDR3: CASTGTVTSLTNSPLHF. CDR3 DNA: TGTGCCAGCACCGGGACAGTCACCTCCCTCACTAATTCACCCCTCCACTTT.

The V and J genes are TRBV18 and TRBJ2-7; perhaps TRBD1 as D (7 bases). CDR1 and CDR2 from the germline V gene are KGHSH and LQKENI. The CDR3 consists of 15 residues. V lost 5 bases and J 3 bases, leaving 17 bases between the germline ends. CDR3 amino acids: CASSSRGAGGYEQYF. The CDR3 coding sequence is TGTGCCAGCTCATCGAGGGGGGCAGGGGGCTACGAGCAGTACTTC.

CDR3 DNA sequence: TGTGCCAGCAGCCAAGTACAGGTCCCTGGCTACACCTTC. It yields the protein CASSQVQVPGYTF. The chain couples TRBV4-2 to TRBJ1-2; D might be TRBD1 (5 bases). Between the trimmed V and J ends, which lost 1 base and 7 bases, there was a span of 10 bases. This CDR3 has 13 residues. The germline gives CDR1 LGHNA, CDR2 YNFKEQ.

The rearrangement links TRBV7-9 to TRBJ1-2; a possible D gene is TRBD1 (6 bases). Germline V CDR1 and CDR2: SEHNR, FQNEAQ (reference sequence). Trimming stripped 1 base from V and 4 bases from J, with 10 bases between. This CDR3 comprises 14 residues. The CDR3 nucleotides are TGTGCCAGCAGCTTAGACCAGGGGCTCTATGGCTACACCTTC. Amino acid sequence: CASSLDQGLYGYTF. The variable domain in full, with the rest retrieved from reference TRBV7-9 and TRBJ1-2, is DTGVSQNPRHKITKRGQNVTFRCDPISEHNRLYWYRQTLGQGPEFLTYFQNEAQLEKSRLLSDRFSAERPKGSFSTLEIQRTEQGDSAMYLCASSLDQGLYGYTFGSGTRLTVV.

The chain uses TRBV19 and TRBJ1-6; D gene uncertain. The germline gives CDR1 LNHDA, CDR2 SQIVND (reference sequence). This CDR3 comprises 14 residues. V was pared by 0 bases and J by 8 bases, with 8 bases between. This chain's CDR3 is CASSIDLGDSPLHF. CDR3 nucleotides: TGTGCCAGTAGTATAGATTTGGGCGATTCACCCCTCCACTTT.

The chain carries TRBV7-3 and TRBJ2-1, with 9 bases fitting TRBD2. This CDR3 spans 14 amino acids. Germline V gives CDR1 SGHTA, CDR2 FQGTGA. V trimming: 5 bases; J trimming: 7 bases; junction bases outside the gene matches: 6. The CDR3 loop reads CASSPASGENEQFF. The CDR3 DNA follows: TGTGCCAGCAGCCCGGCTAGCGGGGAAAATGAGCAGTTCTTC.

This chain links TRBV4-1 with TRBJ1-1, with D tentatively TRBD1 (5 bases). V shed 0 bases and J shed 4 bases, with 15 bases lying between them. The CDR3 extends over 16 amino acids. Germline values: CDR1 MGHRA, CDR2 YSYEKL. The CDR3 DNA follows: TGCGCCAGCAGCCAAGATCTCGGGACTCTGAGCACTGAAGCTTTCTTT. This sequence encodes CASSQDLGTLSTEAFF.

The rearrangement links TRBV5-4 to TRBJ2-2; 13 bases are a match to TRBD2. V lost 4 bases and J lost 5; bases outside the gene matches: 5. Germline CDR1 is SGHNT and CDR2 is YYREEE (reference sequence). The CDR3 runs 16 residues. The CDR3 is CASSEGTSGNTGELFF. The CDR3 nucleotides are TGTGCCAGCAGCGAGGGGACTAGCGGGAATACCGGGGAGCTGTTTTTT.